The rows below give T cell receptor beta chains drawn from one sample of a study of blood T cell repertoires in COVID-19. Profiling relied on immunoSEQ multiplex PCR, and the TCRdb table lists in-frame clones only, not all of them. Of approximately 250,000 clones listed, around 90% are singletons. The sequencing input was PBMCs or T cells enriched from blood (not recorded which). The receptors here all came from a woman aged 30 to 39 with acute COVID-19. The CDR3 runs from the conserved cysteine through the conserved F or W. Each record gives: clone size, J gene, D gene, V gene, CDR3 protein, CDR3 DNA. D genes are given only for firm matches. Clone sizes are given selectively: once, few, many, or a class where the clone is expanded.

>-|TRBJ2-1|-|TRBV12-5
CASGSLPGKMNEQFF
TGTGCTAGTGGATCTCTCCCGGGAAAGATGAATGAGCAGTTCTTC
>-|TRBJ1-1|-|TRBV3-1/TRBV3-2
CASSPLILENTEAFF
TGTGCCAGCAGCCCCCTGATTTTAGAAAACACTGAAGCTTTCTTT
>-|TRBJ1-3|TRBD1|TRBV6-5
CASSYGTGDSGNTIYF
TGTGCCAGCAGTTACGGCACAGGGGACTCTGGAAACACCATATATTTT
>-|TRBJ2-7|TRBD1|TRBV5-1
CASSLEPGTEALEQYF
TGCGCCAGCAGCTTGGAACCGGGGACAGAAGCCCTCGAGCAGTACTTC
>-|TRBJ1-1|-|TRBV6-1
CASSDLFRGTEAFF
TGTGCCAGCAGTGATTTATTTAGGGGCACTGAAGCTTTCTTT
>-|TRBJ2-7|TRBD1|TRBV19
CASSTDRGAVEQYF
TGTGCCAGTAGTACTGACAGGGGGGCAGTTGAGCAGTACTTC
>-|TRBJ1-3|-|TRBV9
CASSASSYRVAANTIYF
TGTGCCAGCAGCGCTAGTAGTTACAGGGTTGCGGCAAACACCATATATTTT
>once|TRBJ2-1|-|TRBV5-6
CASSWDFNNEQFF
TGTGCCAGCAGTTGGGACTTCAACAATGAGCAGTTCTTC
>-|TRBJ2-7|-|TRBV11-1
CASSLGNEYEQYF
TGTGCCAGCAGCTTAGGAAATGAGTACGAGCAGTACTTC
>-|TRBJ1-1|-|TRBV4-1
CASSQLARDTREAFF
TGCGCCAGCAGCCAACTTGCCCGGGACACCAGGGAAGCTTTCTTT
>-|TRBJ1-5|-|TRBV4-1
CASSQDPRESQPQHF
TGCGCCAGCAGCCAAGATCCCCGGGAGAGTCAGCCCCAGCATTTT
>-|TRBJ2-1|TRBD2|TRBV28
CASSFLTSGGSYNEQFF
TGTGCCAGCAGTTTCCTGACTAGCGGCGGATCCTACAATGAGCAGTTCTTC
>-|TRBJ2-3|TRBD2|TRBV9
CASSRAGGVGDTQYF
TGTGCCAGCAGCCGAGCGGGAGGGGTGGGAGATACGCAGTATTTT
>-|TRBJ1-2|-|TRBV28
CASSLTGRREDGYTF
TGTGCCAGCAGTTTGACAGGCAGACGGGAGGATGGCTACACCTTC
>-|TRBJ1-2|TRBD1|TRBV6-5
CASTDRDRGLQGYTF
TGTGCCAGCACCGACCGGGACAGGGGGCTTCAGGGCTACACCTTC
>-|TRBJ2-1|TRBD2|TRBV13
CASSFPGGGEQFF
TGTGCCAGCAGCTTCCCGGGAGGGGGTGAGCAGTTCTTC
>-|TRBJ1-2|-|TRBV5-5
CASSLVFVRGRGYTF
TGTGCCAGCAGCTTGGTGTTTGTCAGGGGCCGAGGCTACACCTTC
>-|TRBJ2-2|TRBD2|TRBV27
CASSWTRPVLGELFF
TGTGCCAGCAGCTGGACTAGGCCGGTTCTCGGGGAGCTGTTTTTT
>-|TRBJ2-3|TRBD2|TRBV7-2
CASSLQLAGSTDTQYF
TGTGCCAGCAGCCTCCAACTAGCGGGATCCACAGATACGCAGTATTTT
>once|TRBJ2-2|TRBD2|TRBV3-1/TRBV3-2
CASSQSGRNTGELFF
TGTGCCAGCAGCCAGAGCGGGAGGAACACCGGGGAGCTGTTTTTT
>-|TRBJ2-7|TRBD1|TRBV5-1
CASSWDSSYEQYF
TGCGCCAGCAGCTGGGACAGCTCCTACGAGCAGTACTTC
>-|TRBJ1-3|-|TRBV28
CASNLGVSGNTIYF
TGTGCCAGCAACCTAGGGGTGTCTGGAAACACCATATATTTT
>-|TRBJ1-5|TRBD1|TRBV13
CASSFGGGVNQPQHF
TGTGCCAGCAGCTTTGGAGGGGGCGTGAATCAGCCCCAGCATTTT
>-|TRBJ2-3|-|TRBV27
CASSPGLRSTDTQYF
TGTGCCAGCAGCCCAGGCCTTCGTAGCACAGATACGCAGTATTTT
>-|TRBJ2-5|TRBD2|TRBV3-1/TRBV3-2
CASSRTSGRDQETQYF
TGTGCCAGCAGCCGGACTAGCGGGAGGGACCAAGAGACCCAGTACTTC
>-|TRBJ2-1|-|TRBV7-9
CASGQPGQFF
TGTGCCAGTGGACAGCCGGGGCAGTTCTTC
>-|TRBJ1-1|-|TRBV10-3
CAISGGPIGNTEAFF
TGTGCCATCAGTGGGGGCCCCATCGGAAACACTGAAGCTTTCTTT
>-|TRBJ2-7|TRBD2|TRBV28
CASSPRTSGSFYEQYF
TGTGCCAGCAGCCCGAGGACTAGCGGGAGCTTCTACGAGCAGTACTTC
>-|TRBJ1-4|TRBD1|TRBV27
CASSLVSGQGYEKLFF
TGTGCCAGCAGTTTAGTGTCGGGACAGGGTTATGAAAAACTGTTTTTT
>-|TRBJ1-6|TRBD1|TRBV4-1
CASSQATDRGSGSPLHF
TGCGCCAGCAGCCAGGCTACAGACAGGGGCTCAGGATCACCCCTCCACTTT
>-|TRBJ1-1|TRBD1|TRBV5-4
CASSSPGQFTEAFF
TGTGCCAGCAGCTCCCCGGGACAGTTCACTGAAGCTTTCTTT
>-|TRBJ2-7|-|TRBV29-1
CSVDLGDEQYF
TGCAGCGTTGACTTAGGGGACGAGCAGTACTTC
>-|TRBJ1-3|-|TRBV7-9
CASSQDISGNTIYF
TGTGCCAGCAGCCAGGACATCTCTGGAAACACCATATATTTT
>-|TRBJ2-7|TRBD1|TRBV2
CASRDTGTGTHEQYF
TGTGCCAGCAGGGATACCGGGACAGGGACCCACGAGCAGTACTTC
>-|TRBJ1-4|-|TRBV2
CASSRKTPSTNEKLFF
TGTGCCAGCAGTCGCAAGACACCCTCAACTAATGAAAAACTGTTTTTT
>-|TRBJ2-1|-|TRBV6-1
CASSYGHNEQFF
TGTGCCAGCAGTTATGGCCACAATGAGCAGTTCTTC
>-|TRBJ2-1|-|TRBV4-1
CASSPIPGGDYNEQFF
TGCGCCAGCAGCCCCATTCCCGGAGGGGATTACAATGAGCAGTTCTTC
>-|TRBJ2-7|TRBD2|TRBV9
CASSVDPSGLGEQYF
TGTGCCAGCAGCGTAGATCCTAGCGGCCTCGGCGAGCAGTACTTC
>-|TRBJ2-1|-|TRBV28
CASSSLQGSEQFF
TGTGCCAGCAGTTCCCTTCAGGGCAGTGAGCAGTTCTTC
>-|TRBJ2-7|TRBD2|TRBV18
CASSPRDRAGEEQYF
TGTGCCAGCTCACCACGGGACCGTGCGGGGGAAGAGCAGTACTTC
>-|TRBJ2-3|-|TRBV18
CASSPLLAVEGDTQYF
TGTGCCAGCTCTCCCCTCTTAGCGGTCGAGGGGGATACGCAGTATTTT
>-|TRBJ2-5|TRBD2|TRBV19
CASQETSGRVRETQYF
TGTGCTTCCCAAGAGACTAGCGGGAGGGTCCGGGAGACCCAGTACTTC
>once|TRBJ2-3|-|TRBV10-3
CAIRGTDGSTDTQYF
TGTGCCATCAGAGGGACTGATGGAAGCACAGATACGCAGTATTTT
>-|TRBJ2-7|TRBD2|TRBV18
CASSPQGLYEQYF
TGTGCCAGCTCACCACAGGGACTATACGAGCAGTACTTC
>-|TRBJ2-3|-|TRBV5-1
CASSPGILNTQYF
TGCGCCAGCAGCCCGGGAATTTTAAATACGCAGTATTTT
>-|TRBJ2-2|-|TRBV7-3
CASPGEPTGAYTGELFF
TGTGCCAGCCCGGGGGAACCCACGGGCGCGTACACCGGGGAGCTGTTTTTT
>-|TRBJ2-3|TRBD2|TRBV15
CATSGLAGATDTQYF
TGTGCCACCAGCGGACTAGCGGGAGCAACAGATACGCAGTATTTT
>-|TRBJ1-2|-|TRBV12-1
CASSDDFGIGYTF
TGTGCCAGCAGCGATGACTTCGGGATAGGCTACACCTTC
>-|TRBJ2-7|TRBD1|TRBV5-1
CASSVRDSRTYEQYF
TGCGCCAGCAGCGTCCGGGACAGCCGGACCTACGAGCAGTACTTC
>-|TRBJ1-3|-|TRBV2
CASSLQGPGNGNTIYF
TGTGCCAGCAGTTTACAGGGTCCCGGGAATGGAAACACCATATATTTT